This entry concerns a single T cell receptor (beta chain). Its antigen remains undetermined. No much larger clone is present one base from it, and per-base qualities are unavailable. The cohort comprised more than 550 healthy bone marrow donors. All cohort members were sampled while nominally healthy, although unrecorded immune exposures were likely present. The donor was CMV seronegative and was included in the group of under 450 seronegative cohort members. Each donor provided a peripheral blood sample, and peripheral blood mononuclear cells were used for TCR beta sequencing. The Qiagen DNeasy Blood Extraction Kit was used to extract genomic DNA from the blood cell samples. The sample originates from a study of cytomegalovirus exposure and HLA in healthy donors (dated by TCRdb to about 2017). Describing the broader study: In an earlier analysis of approximately 500 of the donors, about 260 Gb of sequence data and some 120 million unique TCR beta sequences from some 170 million T cells were reported. The later analysis used no new phenotypic data to find candidate immune exposures, relying instead on TCR beta sequences and their occurrence across donors. Typing coverage differed by locus: A, B, C, DRB1 and DQB1 were typed in about 629-640 donors, DQA1 in roughly 510, DPA1 in 600 to 610, and DPB1 in around 440. All discovery cohort repertoires had been generated using a single sequencing platform. On average, about 200,000 unique TCR beta nucleotide sequences were sequenced per donor among about 400 genotyped donors of the cohort, with roughly 18% of those sequences being non-productive. In an earlier analysis of more than 550 of the donors, high-throughput TCR beta sequencing was used to judge whether each TCR beta V gene segment behaved as functional or pseudogenic. The aim of the study was to test whether cataloging public T cell receptors could identify signatures of past pathogen exposure. Donor age, sex, ethnicity and CMV serostatus were compiled together with the repertoire data. Of the roughly 400 genotyped donors, about 80% fell in the genetic ancestry cluster associated with self-reported Caucasian donors. The T cell repertoires of 666 subjects were profiled by immunosequencing and related to cytomegalovirus serostatus. In a later genetic analysis, genome-wide SNP genotypes for about three fifths of the roughly 670 donors were used, and that subset was treated as a discovery cohort. Approximately 300 gigabases of sequencing data and 70 million to 95 million unique TCR sequences made up an early release that covered around 640 HLA-typed donors. Besides the first cohort of 500 to 700 subjects, a separate validation cohort made up of 95 to 150 different subjects was used. HLA typing covered class I and class II loci at four-digit resolution. Roughly five DR-DQ haplotypes were handled as single units for association and clustering, since linkage in the cohort was strong. High-throughput TCR immunosequencing, statistical association of individual TCRs with disease status, and machine learning were combined to predict cytomegalovirus infection status. A later analysis re-examined previously published TCR beta repertoires from roughly 650 donors and added high-resolution HLA genotyping to investigate patterns of TCR occurrence. Findings and caveats that apply to the study as a whole: Compared with the 666-donor mean, donors in an Asian-associated ancestry cluster had fewer N-insertions in productive TCRs, according to a later genetic analysis. In the study, about 150 TCR beta chains were listed as associated with cytomegalovirus. Specific HLA alleles were associated with roughly 16,000 TCR beta sequences at a false discovery rate of 0.05 in a later analysis. In a later analysis, HLA-associated TCR beta chains were found to be more clonally expanded and to have lower generation probabilities than equally common non-associated chains. HLA typing was unavailable for some donors at each locus, so association tests used only the typed subset. Most CMV-associated TCR beta chains appeared to be HLA-restricted in a later analysis, and the HLA associations seemed to be driven largely by CMV exposure. The authors suggested that the approach could potentially be generalized to other disease states and immunological phenotypes. In both the original and validation cohorts, the classifier was reported to diagnose cytomegalovirus status with high specificity and sensitivity. A cluster of highly shared sequence variants was judged likely to be a technical artifact of the sequencing pipeline. Strong co-occurrence of HLA alleles, especially DR and DQ, made assigning TCR associations to individual alleles difficult. CMV serostatus was the only immune exposure information available for the cohort. Most TCR sequences were seen in very few donors, while some public TCRs were found in many individuals. Correlated functional status among segregating V segments might be attributable to linkage disequilibrium, but an unknown experimental factor could not be ruled out. Some IMGT-functional V segments, including TRBV6-2 and TRBV6-3, could not be told apart with the 87-base-pair reads, so those segments were excluded. V-gene and J-gene trimming of TCR beta chains was associated with a missense DCLRE1C variant in a later genetic analysis, and the association was replicated in an independent cohort. A further reported finding was that TCR beta sequences accurately predicted the HLA-A and HLA-B alleles for most subjects in the first cohort. Roughly uniform sequencing depth across donors was assumed in presence/absence analyses, although this assumption may not hold. A later analysis found that TCR association rates varied across HLA loci, with DRB1 alleles showing the most associated TCRs and HLA-C alleles the fewest. In this cohort, only TCR beta chains were sequenced, and detectable features were limited by the absence of alpha or paired-chain data. In vitro tests confirmed that three of the cytomegalovirus-associated TCR beta chains recognize cytomegalovirus antigens. The earlier analysis of 587 of the donors excluded 15 to 20 rarely observed V segments, including chromosome 9 orphons, because counts were too low. In a later analysis, several top co-occurrence clusters were reported to appear linked to parvovirus B19, influenza, CMV and Epstein-Barr virus. In an earlier analysis of around 600 of the donors, most TCR beta V segments were observed in productive rearrangements about 87% or about 30% of the time, broadly matching IMGT annotations.

Library preparation employed the immunoSEQ multiplex PCR assay. For the multiplex PCR, a mixture combining 60 forward primers for TCR Vbeta segments and 13 reverse primers for TCR Jbeta segments was used. The CDR3 region of rearranged TCR beta genes was amplified from genomic DNA with a multiplex PCR assay. Amplified TCR beta libraries were sequenced as 87-base-pair reads on the Illumina HiSeq System. Under the source paper's analysis protocol: Across the roughly 670 repertoires, a later analysis counted some 80 million unique TCR beta chains, around 10 million of which were shared by at least two donors. A nearest-neighbor algorithm error-corrected the raw reads and collapsed the reads into unique sequences, merging closely related sequences to remove PCR and sequencing errors. Alignment of CDR3 sequences to IMGT reference sequences was used to assign V, D and J gene segments. Each retained sequence needed at least a six-nucleotide match to both a V gene segment and a J gene segment. A rearrangement was called productive if the CDR3 had no stop codons and remained in frame with V and J, and every other rearrangement was called non-productive. CDR3 was defined by IMGT convention, running from the second conserved V-encoded cysteine to the conserved J-encoded phenylalanine. Sequences without an unambiguous match to a single V gene segment were excluded from the earlier analysis of several hundred of the donors. An earlier analysis of 500 to 700 of the donors classified V segments as functional when productive rearrangements were above 56.7% and as segregating when the standard deviation between donors was above 5%. A statistical classification framework was built for diagnosing cytomegalovirus status from the catalog of TCR beta chain sequences. In a later analysis, V and J genes were assigned by comparing TCR nucleotide sequences against IMGT/GENE-DB human TR gene sequences. In a later analysis, CDR3 sequences and most-parsimonious VDJ recombination scenarios were assigned using the TCRdist pipeline. In a later analysis, each TCR beta chain was defined by its CDR3 amino acid sequence together with its V-gene family, and reads without a unique V-gene family were excluded. As a way to deal with suspected cross-contamination and a sequencing artifact, a later analysis dropped approximately 590 nucleotide sequences that were highly shared and had low generation probability. A later analysis calculated a clonal expansion index for each public chain from normalized within-repertoire ranks of inferred template counts. A later analysis computed generation probabilities with a VDJ recombination model fitted to out-of-frame rearrangements, and checked the results against IGoR. In a later analysis, hypergeometric tests were used to score TCR-TCR, TCR-HLA and TCR-CMV co-occurrence, with a repertoire-size bias correction applied to TCR pairs. In a later analysis, false discovery rates were estimated by permuting HLA or CMV assignments 20 times. A later analysis grouped co-occurring TCRs with DBSCAN, adding TCRdist sequence similarity when clustering within HLA-allele-positive subsets. Repertoires with fewer than 30,000 or more than 120,000 public chains, plus five repertoires with anomalous nucleotide sharing, were excluded from co-occurrence clustering. This is the immuneACCESS table as TCRdb keeps it, with only in-frame sequences that have V and J called. A part of the clones is gone; compared with another copy, unresolved V genes explain less than half, and the rest is unexplained. V, J and clone size are taken as reported in that table, and D and trimming were inferred from the DNA itself. The sample profile shows about 200,000 clones; roughly 83% of them were found once. About 1.4% of the sample belongs to the ten largest clones.

V has 8 bases trimmed and J has 5 bases trimmed; junction bases matching no gene number 5. The germline V gene specifies MNHNS as CDR1 and SASEGT as CDR2. The cysteine opens and the phenylalanine closes a CDR3 of 12 amino acids. Kept here is only the CDR3 DNA, which spans 36 bases and is read in frame from base 1. This receptor was taken from a girl aged 10 to 17 in good health and CMV-seronegative. Material: PBMCs. The V and J genes are TRBV6-1 and TRBJ2-7, with 8 central nucleotides matching TRBD1. The CDR3 region reads CASADRGDEQYF. The DNA sequence is as follows: TGTGCCAGCGCCGACAGGGGCGACGAGCAGTACTTC.